Below, one T cell receptor beta chain is given with its context. What it binds is unknown. Germline values: CDR1 ENHRY, CDR2 SYGVKD. Trimming cost V 4 bases and J 4 bases, with 13 bases left between them. The CDR3 is 14 amino acids. A J-beta primer mix and a sample-barcoded 5' primer were used in a second PCR of roughly 6 to 11 cycles. A template-switch adaptor that had 12 random nucleotides put a tag on each cDNA molecule. TCRdb re-analysed the 5' RACE reads in MiXCR, keeping a single row per CDR3 protein. The table lists about 570,000 distinct CDR3 sequences, 27% of them singletons. Total RNA was isolated from each sample in quantities of at least 6 micrograms. The data belong to a study of blood T cells in healthy people across ages. Overall study results and limits: Changes seen in expanded clonotypes were possibly confounded by donor CMV status left unknown. While age rose, TCR beta diversity per million T cells dropped in a roughly linear way.

The sequence derives from a woman between 70 and 85 years old in good health. The sample taken for sequencing was blood. V is TRBV10-3 and J is TRBJ1-2; a possible D gene is TRBD1 (5 bases). The DNA of the CDR3 is TGTGCCATCAGTGCAGGGACGCAGGTCTATGGCTACACCTTC. This translates into CAISAGTQVYGYTF.